This TCR beta chain stems from a study of early T cells in non-severe SARS-CoV-2 infection. As for this clonotype: Its target is unknown.

Study-level results: Sequences matched to VDJdb favored anti-spike CD8 responses, while private and CD4 specificities were missed.

The CDR3 is 16 residues long. The germline gives CDR1 MNHEY, CDR2 SVGAGI. Losses at the gene ends were 5 bases for V and 3 bases for J; bases not matched to a gene: 12. Unique molecular identifiers were added to individual cDNA molecules. Using its own MiXCR run on the 5' RACE reads, TCRdb lists one record per CDR3 protein. The table lists 43,000 or so distinct CDR3 sequences, roughly 4% of them singletons, with about 2.9% in the top ten. This rearrangement joins TRBV6-5 to TRBJ2-5, with 7 bases lining up with TRBD2. Material for sequencing was whole blood. The sequence was collected from an adult who was a healthcare worker with PCR-confirmed SARS-CoV-2 infection or an uninfected control (not recorded which). The CDR3 is CASSATSARGKETQYF. The DNA for the CDR3 is TGTGCCAGCAGTGCCACTAGCGCCCGGGGTAAAGAGACCCAGTACTTC.